These 20 T cell receptor beta chains originate from one sample sequenced in a study of blood T cell repertoires in COVID-19. Some clones are missing from TCRdb's copy, which holds only in-frame ones; the method was immunoSEQ multiplex PCR. The data hold about 68,000 clones, with 85% to 90% observed a single time. Sequencing was carried out using peripheral blood. All receptors derive from a man in his forties or fifties with acute or convalescent COVID-19.

The CDR3 region is CAISTGTNYGYTF. The CDR3 region has the DNA TGTGCCATCTCGACAGGAACTAACTATGGCTACACCTTC. J is TRBJ1-2 and V is TRBV10-3, with D perhaps matching TRBD1 (6 bases). CDR1 and CDR2 (germline): ENHRY, SYGVKD. There are 13 residues in the CDR3. Between the trimmed V and J ends, which lost 8 bases and 0 bases, there was a span of 10 bases.

The chain joins TRBV28 to TRBJ2-7; 7 bases are a match to TRBD1. This CDR3 spans 12 amino acids. Looked up from germline, CDR1 is MDHEN and CDR2 is SYDVKM. V shed 6 bases and J 6 bases; nucleotides not matched to a gene: 5. CDR3 nucleotide sequence: TGTGCCAGCAGCATACAGGGGTTCGAGCAGTACTTC. As protein: CASSIQGFEQYF. The full variable domain, in which reference TRBV28 and TRBJ2-7 provide the parts outside the CDR3, is DVKVTQSSRYLVKRTGEKVFLECVQDMDHENMFWYRQDPGLGLRLIYFSYDVKMKEKGDIPEGYSVSREKKERFSLILESASTNQTSMYLCASSIQGFEQYFGPGTRLTVT.

J is TRBJ1-2 and V is TRBV7-3; 9 nucleotides align to TRBD1. The V and J ends lost 5 bases and 7 bases, in that order; junction bases with no gene match: 5. Germline-derived CDR1 and CDR2 are SGHTA and FQGTGA. CDR3 length: 13 amino acids. The CDR3 region has the DNA TGTGCCAGCAGCCCGACAGGGGGGCGTGGCTACACCTTC. Translation: CASSPTGGRGYTF.

Only one count was recorded for this clone. This chain joins TRBV13 and TRBJ1-5; 8 bases are a match to TRBD1. Germline CDR1 reads PRHDT; CDR2 reads FYEKMQ (reference sequence). The ends lost 0 bases at V and 5 bases at J; junction bases unmatched: 6. The CDR3 consists of 16 residues. The CDR3 reads CASSLGYRGAHQPQHF. In DNA form, the CDR3 reads TGTGCCAGCAGCTTAGGATACAGGGGGGCACATCAGCCCCAGCATTTT.

The genes are TRBV19 and TRBJ2-2; possible D gene TRBD1, 6 bases. V gave up 0 bases and J gave up 7 bases, with 15 bases separating them. Germline assignment: CDR1 LNHDA and CDR2 SQIVND (reference sequence). The CDR3 totals 16 residues. The CDR3 spells CASSIEGRGPGGELFF. The CDR3, as DNA: TGTGCCAGTAGTATAGAGGGCAGGGGACCAGGCGGGGAGCTGTTTTTT.

The rearrangement links TRBV7-2 to TRBJ2-5; 7 nucleotides agree with TRBD2. CDR1 and CDR2 (germline): SGHTA, FQGNSA. The J segment lost 4 bases and the V segment lost 3 bases, leaving 8 bases of the junction unmatched. The CDR3 loop spans 15 amino acids. CDR3 loop: CASSFRGRAPETQYF. The CDR3, as DNA: TGTGCCAGCAGCTTCCGGGGGAGGGCCCCAGAGACCCAGTACTTC.

J is TRBJ2-1 and V is TRBV10-1; tentative D call: TRBD2 (6 bases). This CDR3 spans 17 amino acids. Germline V gene data show CDR1 as WNHNN and CDR2 as SYGVQD (reference sequence). V lost 1 base, J lost 0 bases, and 13 bases lay in between. The CDR3 loop is CASSEFGGRSSYNEQFF. For the CDR3, the DNA is TGCGCCAGCAGTGAGTTTGGGGGGAGAAGCTCCTACAATGAGCAGTTCTTC.

This clone occurred once. The chain carries TRBV10-3 and TRBJ2-1; TRBD1 matches at 10 bases. From germline, CDR1 is ENHRY and CDR2 SYGVKD. V dropped 6 bases and J dropped 5; count of bases not matched to a gene: 7. The CDR3 length is 15 residues. CDR3 DNA sequence: TGTGCCATCAGAGGGACCGGGACAGGGGACAATGAGCAGTTCTTC. Its translation: CAIRGTGTGDNEQFF.

This chain joins TRBV28 and TRBJ2-1; 8 nucleotides agree with TRBD2. Germline CDR1 reads MDHEN; CDR2 reads SYDVKM. The V segment lost 7 bases and the J segment 9 bases; nucleotides outside the gene matches: 14. The CDR3 loop spans 15 amino acids. CDR3 in amino acids: CASIEGLGFVGEQFF. DNA of the CDR3: TGTGCCAGCATCGAGGGACTAGGATTTGTAGGTGAGCAGTTCTTC.

This rearrangement joins TRBV10-3 to TRBJ2-1; 8 bases line up with TRBD2. Trimming at V came to 6 bases and at J to 0 bases, leaving 4 bases not matched to a gene. CDR1 is ENHRY, CDR2 SYGVKD, per germline. This CDR3 has 15 amino acids. CDR3: CAIRDSGGSYNEQFF. The DNA of the CDR3 is TGTGCCATCAGAGACAGCGGGGGCTCCTACAATGAGCAGTTCTTC.

The chain carries TRBV30 and TRBJ2-5, with TRBD2 as a possible D gene (5 bases). In germline, CDR1 is GTSNPN, CDR2 SVGIG (reference sequence). The CDR3 extends over 11 amino acids. V dropped 8 bases and J dropped 2 bases, with 9 bases sitting between them. The CDR3 loop is CAGSGQETQYF. CDR3 in DNA: TGTGCCGGGTCGGGGCAAGAGACCCAGTACTTC.

The V gene is TRBV19, the J gene TRBJ2-7; possible D gene TRBD1, 5 bases. Germline loops: CDR1 LNHDA, CDR2 SQIVND (reference sequence). V was pared by 3 bases and J by 5 bases, with 11 bases between. The CDR3 length is 13 residues. CDR3 DNA: TGTGCCAGTAGTATCTCAGGGATCAACGAGCAGTACTTC. This sequence encodes CASSISGINEQYF.

V usage is TRBV9 and J usage is TRBJ1-2, with a possible D match to TRBD1 (5 bases). The CDR3 totals 14 residues. Per germline, CDR1 SGDLS and CDR2 YYNGEE. V was pared by 6 bases and J by 7 bases, with 19 bases between. The CDR3 DNA follows: TGTGCCAGCAAGACAGCCCCTGATTTTGGTGGCTACACCTTC. Its translation: CASKTAPDFGGYTF. The variable domain in full, completed from reference TRBV9 and TRBJ1-2, reads DSGVTQTPKHLITATGQRVTLRCSPRSGDLSVYWYQQSLDQGLQFLIQYYNGEERAKGNILERFSAQQFPDLHSELNLSSLELGDSALYFCASKTAPDFGGYTFGSGTRLTVV.

This clone was seen only a few times. The chain joins TRBV19 to TRBJ1-2; no firm D call. The V and J ends lost 6 bases and 0 bases respectively, with 14 bases between them. The CDR3 totals 15 residues. Germline values: CDR1 LNHDA, CDR2 SQIVND (reference sequence). The CDR3 protein is CASSPAGKTNYGYTF. The CDR3 nucleotides read TGTGCCAGTAGCCCCGCCGGGAAAACTAACTATGGCTACACCTTC.

The gene calls are TRBV19 and TRBJ1-1; a possible D gene is TRBD1 (5 bases). V was clipped by 9 bases and J by 3 bases, with 14 bases between them. This CDR3 contains 13 residues. Looked up from germline, CDR1 is LNHDA and CDR2 is SQIVND (reference sequence). The CDR3 here is CASKSGYDTEAFF. CDR3 sequence (DNA): TGTGCCAGCAAATCAGGGTATGACACTGAAGCTTTCTTT.

The chain recombines TRBV10-3 with TRBJ2-1; 11 bases match TRBD1. This CDR3 region has 14 residues. V was pared by 8 bases and J by 0 bases, with 0 bases of the junction left unmatched. Germline assignment: CDR1 ENHRY and CDR2 SYGVKD. The CDR3 sequence: CAIGTGGSYNEQFF. The CDR3 DNA sequence: TGTGCCATCGGGACAGGGGGCTCCTACAATGAGCAGTTCTTC.

The rearrangement joins TRBV11-3 to TRBJ2-1; 7 bases map to TRBD2. V trimming: 3 bases; J trimming: 1 base; junction bases outside the gene matches: 3. Looked up from germline, CDR1 is SGHNT and CDR2 is YENEEA. The CDR3 length is 15 residues. CDR3 DNA sequence: TGTGCCAGCAGCTTTGGGGGGGTTTCCTACAATGAGCAGTTCTTC. It codes for CASSFGGVSYNEQFF.

The chain links TRBV10-3 to TRBJ2-3; 16 nucleotides agree with TRBD2. CDR1 and CDR2 from the germline V gene are ENHRY and SYGVKD. The CDR3 extends over 16 amino acids. J lost 14 bases, V lost 7 bases, and 15 bases had no gene match. CDR3 sequence reads: CAITTGTSGGVDRPYF. The CDR3 DNA is TGTGCCATCACCACCGGGACTAGCGGGGGGGTCGACCGCCCGTATTTT.

This clone has only one observation. This chain uses TRBV24-1 with TRBJ1-2; D remains ambiguous. With 8 bases removed from V and 8 bases from J, the gap between germline ends came to 14 bases. Germline V gene lookup returns CDR1 KGHDR and CDR2 SFDVKD. The CDR3 is made up of 12 amino acids. CDR3 residues: CATKAGLSGYTF. The CDR3, as DNA: TGTGCCACCAAAGCGGGGTTGTCCGGCTACACCTTC.

The J gene is TRBJ2-3, the V gene TRBV30; D is uncertain. CDR1 and CDR2 from the germline V gene are GTSNPN and SVGIG (reference sequence). Trimming pared 0 bases from V and 4 bases from J, leaving 8 bases between. The CDR3 has 13 amino acids. CDR3 amino acids: CAWSVSFADTQYF. DNA for the CDR3: TGTGCCTGGAGTGTATCTTTTGCAGATACGCAGTATTTT. The variable domain in full, completed from reference TRBV30 and TRBJ2-3, reads SQTIHQWPATLVQPVGSPLSLECTVEGTSNPNLYWYRQAAGRGLQLLFYSVGIGQISSEVPQNLSASRPQDRQFILSSKKLLLSDSGFYLCAWSVSFADTQYFGPGTRLTVL.